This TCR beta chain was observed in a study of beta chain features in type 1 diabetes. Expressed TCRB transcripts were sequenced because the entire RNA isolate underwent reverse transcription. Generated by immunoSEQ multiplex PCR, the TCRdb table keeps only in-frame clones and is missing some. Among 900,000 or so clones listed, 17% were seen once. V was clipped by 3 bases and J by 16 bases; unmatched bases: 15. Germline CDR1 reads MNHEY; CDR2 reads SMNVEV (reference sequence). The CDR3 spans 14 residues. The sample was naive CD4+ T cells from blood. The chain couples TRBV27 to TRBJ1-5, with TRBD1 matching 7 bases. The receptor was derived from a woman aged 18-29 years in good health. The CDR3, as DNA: TGTGCCAGCAGTTTGTCATTCTCCGGGACAGTACGACATTTT. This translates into CASSLSFSGTVRHF.